This T cell receptor beta chain came from a study of blood T cell repertoires in COVID-19. This table comes from immunoSEQ multiplex PCR, and its TCRdb copy is limited to in-frame clones, with some not included. The sample lists around 290,000 clones; roughly 91% were seen once. The ends lost 0 bases at V and 0 bases at J; junction bases unmatched: 9. Germline CDR1 is LGHNT and CDR2 is FRNRAP. The CDR3 is 18 amino acids. This chain uses TRBV12-5 with TRBJ2-7, with 9 nucleotides matching TRBD1. The sequence came from a man aged 35 to 55 with acute or convalescent COVID-19. Specimen: peripheral blood. CDR3 DNA sequence: TGTGCTAGTGGTTTGGTACTCGGACAGGGGACCCCCTCCTACGAGCAGTACTTC. This translates into CASGLVLGQGTPSYEQYF.